Listed here are 30 T cell receptor beta chains from one sample, sequenced in a study of blood T cells in healthy people across ages. Next came a second PCR, run for about 6 to 12 cycles, which used a sample-barcoded 5' primer along with a J-beta primer mix. TCRdb independently ran MiXCR on the 5' RACE reads; one entry per CDR3 protein. The sample carries about 840,000 distinct CDR3 sequences, almost 30% recorded once. The same data also contributed to another study, on T cells of mothers and their children.

Sequencing was carried out using blood. The receptors were gathered from a woman between 40 and 55 years old in good health.

The chain carries TRBV21-1 and TRBJ2-3. TRBV21-1 has pseudogene status. CDR3 length equals 16 residues. The CDR3, as DNA: TGTACCAGCAGCAAACGCGACGGAAATAGCACAGATACGCAGTATTTT. Amino acids: CTSSKRDGNSTDTQYF.

This clonotype was counted between two and nine times. The rearrangement links TRBV24-1 to TRBJ2-3; perhaps TRBD2 as D (5 bases). Trimming stripped 3 bases from V and 0 bases from J, with 12 bases between. CDR1 is KGHDR, CDR2 SFDVKD, per germline. CDR3 length equals 16 residues. The CDR3 bases are TGTGCCACCAGTGATCCCCGGACTTATAGCACAGATACGCAGTATTTT. Its translation is CATSDPRTYSTDTQYF.

This clonotype appeared many times. The chain links TRBV28 to TRBJ2-7, with 8 bases identical to TRBD1. The CDR3 runs 17 residues. Per the germline V gene, CDR1 is MDHEN and CDR2 is SYDVKM. With V trimmed by 1 base and J by 0 bases, 8 bases remained unmatched. The CDR3 DNA is TGTGCCAGCAGTTTATCCCTAGGGACAGGACGCTCCTACGAGCAGTACTTC. Translating it yields CASSLSLGTGRSYEQYF. Filled out from reference TRBV28 and TRBJ2-7, the complete variable domain reads DVKVTQSSRYLVKRTGEKVFLECVQDMDHENMFWYRQDPGLGLRLIYFSYDVKMKEKGDIPEGYSVSREKKERFSLILESASTNQTSMYLCASSLSLGTGRSYEQYFGPGTRLTVT.

The chain uses TRBV6-1 and TRBJ2-4; D unclear. The end of the DNA fits TRBJ2-7 better, so the J call may be wrong. The germline gives CDR1 MNHNS, CDR2 SASEGT. This CDR3 spans 14 amino acids. CDR3 in amino acids: CASRQSGLVYEQYF. The CDR3 DNA is TGTGCCAGCAGGCAGAGTGGTTTGGTCTACGAGCAGTACTTC.

The chain links TRBV7-9 to TRBJ1-2, with D tentatively TRBD1 (5 bases). CDR3 length: 13 amino acids. CDR1 and CDR2 (germline): SEHNR, FQNEAQ (reference sequence). V was clipped by 5 bases and J by 1 base, with 8 bases between them. The CDR3: CASSKTDNYGYTF. The CDR3 coding sequence is TGTGCCAGCAGCAAGACAGATAACTATGGCTACACCTTC.

This clonotype was seen at least ten times. The chain joins TRBV20-1 to TRBJ2-3, with D tentatively TRBD2 (6 bases). Germline V gene data show CDR1 as DFQATT and CDR2 as SNEGSKA (reference sequence). Between the trimmed V and J ends, which lost 1 base and 5 bases, there was a span of 10 bases. This CDR3 spans 13 amino acids. The CDR3 is CSARALALDTQYF. The CDR3, as DNA: TGCAGTGCTAGAGCGCTAGCGCTAGATACGCAGTATTTT.

In its sample, this clonotype was seen many times. The chain has TRBV5-1 and TRBJ2-5; TRBD1 matches 9 bases. From germline, CDR1 is SGHRS and CDR2 YFSETQ. The CDR3 has 14 amino acids. Trimming took 0 bases from V and 5 from J; bases not matched to a gene: 2. The CDR3 DNA sequence: TGCGCCAGCAGCTTGGGACAGGGGGGCGAGACCCAGTACTTC. Its protein product is CASSLGQGGETQYF.

This clonotype was detected a few times. V and J are TRBV28 and TRBJ1-1; a possible D gene is TRBD1 (6 bases). This CDR3 is 13 amino acids long. Trimming pared 7 bases from V and 5 bases from J, leaving 14 bases between. Germline V CDR1 and CDR2: MDHEN, SYDVKM. In DNA form, the CDR3 reads TGTGCCAGCAACAACAGGGTGGGAACTGAAGCTTTCTTT. It is translated as CASNNRVGTEAFF.

The chain recombines TRBV7-2 with TRBJ2-7; unclear D gene. CDR1 is SGHTA, CDR2 FQGNSA, per germline. This CDR3 contains 14 residues. Trimming shortened V by 5 bases and J by 7 bases, and 18 bases separated the two germline ends. The CDR3 sequence: CASSPTNSPHEQYF. The CDR3 DNA reads as TGTGCCAGCAGCCCTACTAACAGTCCCCATGAGCAGTACTTC.

This clonotype has a handful of counts. The CDR3 loop is CAISENTAVLIHNEQFF. The CDR3 DNA follows: TGTGCCATCAGTGAGAATACGGCGGTGTTGATCCACAATGAGCAGTTCTTC. The gene calls are TRBV10-3 and TRBJ2-1; D not certain. This CDR3 is built from 17 residues. The V gene lost 2 bases and the J gene lost 5 bases, with 19 bases spanning the gap. Germline lookup yields CDR1 ENHRY and CDR2 SYGVKD.

This clonotype was seen a handful of times. The chain has TRBV7-2 and TRBJ2-7; TRBD2 matches 7 bases. CDR3 length: 11 residues. V lost 3 bases, J lost 10 bases, and 3 bases stayed unmatched. Germline CDR1 SGHTA, CDR2 FQGNSA. In nucleotides, the CDR3 is TGTGCCAGCAGCTTCGGCGGGAGACAGTACTTC. Amino acids: CASSFGGRQYF.

Concerning this clonotype: Mismatch with germline at one junction end may stem from a read error. The chain combines TRBV9 with TRBJ2-3; D call uncertain. The germline gives CDR1 SGDLS, CDR2 YYNGEE. The CDR3 has 15 amino acids. CDR3 residues: CVSSVDGLGTDTQYF. For the CDR3, the DNA is TGTGTCAGCAGCGTAGACGGGTTAGGCACAGATACGCAGTATTTT.

There are a few counts of this clonotype. The rearrangement links TRBV7-9 to TRBJ2-4, with 11 positions matching TRBD1. CDR1 and CDR2 (germline): SEHNR, FQNEAQ (reference sequence). After removal of 5 bases from V and 13 bases from J, the junction contained 13 bases not matched to a gene. There are 15 residues in the CDR3. The CDR3 DNA follows: TGTGCCAGCAGCCTCCCGGGACAGGGGGTGCATGAGCAGTACTTC. It encodes CASSLPGQGVHEQYF.

This clonotype was recorded at least ten times. The V and J genes are TRBV9 and TRBJ2-7; D remains ambiguous. The V end lost 0 bases, the J end lost 3 bases, and 10 bases lay between the germline ends. The CDR3 loop spans 14 amino acids. Germline lookup yields CDR1 SGDLS and CDR2 YYNGEE. The CDR3 DNA reads as TGTGCCAGCAGCGTAGAACCGGAGCACTACGAGCAGTACTTC. This gives the protein CASSVEPEHYEQYF.

This clonotype has ten or more counts. V and J are TRBV4-2 and TRBJ2-4, with TRBD2 matching over 7 bases. This CDR3 is built from 15 residues. The J segment lost 6 bases and the V segment lost 1 base, leaving 6 bases of the junction unmatched. Germline loops: CDR1 LGHNA, CDR2 YNFKEQ. DNA for the CDR3: TGTGCCAGCAGCCAAGGGCTAGCGGAGACAAACATTCAGTACTTC. It specifies CASSQGLAETNIQYF.

This clonotype was seen more than once but under ten times. The chain links TRBV4-1 to TRBJ2-4, with TRBD1 matching 7 bases. This CDR3 is built from 14 residues. V was clipped by 2 bases and J by 7 bases; unmatched bases: 5. CDR1 is MGHRA and CDR2 is YSYEKL in the germline V gene. CDR3 sequence: CASSQQGVGNIQYF. The DNA for the CDR3 is TGCGCCAGCAGCCAACAGGGGGTAGGGAACATTCAGTACTTC.

The chain couples TRBV7-9 to TRBJ2-1; 7 bases align to TRBD2. The CDR3 has 12 amino acids. J lost 10 bases, V lost 4 bases, and 4 bases had no gene match. Per germline, CDR1 SEHNR and CDR2 FQNEAQ (reference sequence). The CDR3 loop reads CASSSTSVEQFF. The CDR3, as DNA: TGTGCCAGCAGCTCAACTAGCGTCGAGCAGTTCTTC.

This sequence joins TRBV12-3 or TRBV12-4 and TRBJ1-4; 7 bases line up with TRBD1. Trimming cost V 6 bases and J 4 bases; bases outside gene matches: 8. CDR3 length: 15 residues. The DNA for the CDR3 is TGTGCCAGCAGATCTCGACAGGGCAGTAATGAAAAACTGTTTTTT. Amino acid sequence: CASRSRQGSNEKLFF.

This clonotype has just a few counts. This rearrangement joins TRBV6-1 to TRBJ2-6, with 7 bases identical to TRBD1. With 6 bases clipped from V and 0 bases from J, the junction kept 11 bases outside the gene matches. This CDR3 region has 18 residues. Germline-derived CDR1 and CDR2 are MNHNS and SASEGT. CDR3 nucleotides: TGTGCCAGCAGGGACCCAGGGGGAGCTAACTCTGGGGCCAACGTCCTGACTTTC. Its translation: CASRDPGGANSGANVLTF.

The rearrangement uses TRBV4-1 and TRBJ2-7, with 10 bases lining up with TRBD1. Trimming cost V 5 bases and J 6 bases; bases outside gene matches: 13. CDR3 size: 16 residues. In germline, CDR1 is MGHRA, CDR2 YSYEKL. This CDR3 reads CASSSHSGTGVREQYF. The CDR3 DNA is TGCGCCAGCAGCTCACACTCCGGGACAGGGGTTCGCGAGCAGTACTTC.

In its sample, this clonotype was seen a few times. J is TRBJ2-3 and V is TRBV14, with TRBD1 matching 10 bases. This CDR3 region has 16 residues. Germline CDR1 and CDR2: SGHDN and FVKESK. Germline trimming cut 1 base from V and 4 bases from J; bases unmatched to any gene: 5. The CDR3 nucleotides are TGTGCCAGCAGCCAAGGCGGGACAGGGGTAGCAGATACGCAGTATTTT. This codes for CASSQGGTGVADTQYF.

The sample holds many counts of this clonotype. The V and J genes are TRBV7-9 and TRBJ2-5; D is unresolved. The germline V gene encodes CDR1 SEHNR and CDR2 FQNEAQ (reference sequence). The CDR3 consists of 13 residues. Trimming took 6 bases from V and 1 from J, leaving 9 bases between them. The DNA of the CDR3 is TGTGCCAGCAGTTCGGACGGCCAAGAGACCCAGTACTTC. Its protein is CASSSDGQETQYF.

The rearrangement joins TRBV10-3 to TRBJ2-4; 9 positions match TRBD1. Near its end, the DNA agrees better with TRBJ2-5, so the J call may be wrong. Germline V CDR1 and CDR2: ENHRY, SYGVKD. This CDR3 is 14 amino acids long. In nucleotides, the CDR3 is TGTGCCATCTCGGGACAGGGTGCGGTAGAGACCCAGTACTTC. As protein: CAISGQGAVETQYF.

On this clonotype: Being one base from a much bigger clone, this may be a read error. J is TRBJ2-6 and V is TRBV5-1; 8 bases line up with TRBD1. Germline values: CDR1 SGHRS, CDR2 YFSETQ. The CDR3 has 15 amino acids. CDR3 in amino acids: CVSRQGIGGANVLTF. CDR3 DNA: TGCGTCAGCCGACAGGGGATAGGTGGGGCCAACGTCCTGACTTTC.

This chain uses TRBV6-2 or TRBV6-3 with TRBJ1-1; D unclear. Germline-derived CDR1 and CDR2 are MNHEY and SVGEGT. The CDR3 extends over 11 amino acids. The V end was cut by 6 bases, the J end by 7 bases, with 9 bases between. CDR3 coding DNA: TGTGCCAGCAGAGACATCTATGAAGCTTTCTTT. Translation gives CASRDIYEAFF.

This clonotype was seen more than once but under ten times. The CDR3 is CASSFGSPNYGYTF. In DNA form, the CDR3 reads TGTGCCAGCAGCTTCGGGTCCCCTAACTATGGCTACACCTTC. The V call is TRBV5-6, the J call TRBJ1-2; D gene uncertain. The CDR3 sequence is 14 residues long. Germline loops: CDR1 SGHDT, CDR2 YYEEEE. The V end was cut by 2 bases, the J end by 0 bases, with 8 bases between.

This clonotype was observed many times. This rearrangement joins TRBV3-1 to TRBJ2-1; TRBD1 matches at 12 bases. Germline V gene data show CDR1 as LGHDT and CDR2 as YNNKEL (reference sequence). J gave up 8 bases and V 4 bases, and 9 bases lay outside the gene matches. The CDR3 totals 16 residues. CDR3 amino acids: CASSPPRDRGRYEQFF. As DNA, the CDR3 is TGTGCCAGCAGCCCACCGAGGGACAGGGGGCGTTATGAGCAGTTCTTC.

The chain is built from TRBV4-1 and TRBJ1-5; unclear D gene. Looked up from germline, CDR1 is MGHRA and CDR2 is YSYEKL. Trimming pared 4 bases from V and 3 bases from J, leaving 7 bases between. The CDR3 runs to 13 residues. The DNA of the CDR3 is TGCGCCAGCAGCCGCGGACCCAATCAGCCCCAGCATTTT. Translation gives CASSRGPNQPQHF.

The rearrangement joins TRBV2 to TRBJ2-3; D not resolved. Trimming removed 3 bases at V and 5 bases at J, with 15 bases between. Per the germline V gene, CDR1 is SNHLY and CDR2 is FYNNEI. The CDR3 is 15 residues long. CDR3 nucleotide sequence: TGTGCCAGCAGTGATCAGGCTTCGCATAGAGATACGCAGTATTTT. Translating it yields CASSDQASHRDTQYF.

In this sample, this clonotype turned up many times. V is TRBV28 and J is TRBJ2-7; TRBD1 matches 9 bases. Germline CDR1 MDHEN, CDR2 SYDVKM. With V trimmed by 3 bases and J by 1 base, 7 bases remained unmatched. The CDR3 runs to 16 residues. CDR3 residues: CASSFSGTGRSYEQYF. The CDR3 DNA reads TGTGCCAGCAGTTTCTCCGGGACAGGGAGATCCTACGAGCAGTACTTC.